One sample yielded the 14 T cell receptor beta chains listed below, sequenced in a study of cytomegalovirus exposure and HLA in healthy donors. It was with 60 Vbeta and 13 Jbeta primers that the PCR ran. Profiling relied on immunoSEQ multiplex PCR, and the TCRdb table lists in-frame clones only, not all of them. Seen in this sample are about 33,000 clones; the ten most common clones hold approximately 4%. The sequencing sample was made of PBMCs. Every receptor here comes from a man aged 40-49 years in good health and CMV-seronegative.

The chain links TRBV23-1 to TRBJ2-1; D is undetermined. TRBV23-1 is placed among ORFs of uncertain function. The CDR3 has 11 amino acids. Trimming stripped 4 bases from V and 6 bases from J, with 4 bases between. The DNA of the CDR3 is TGCGCCAGCAGTCGGCCCAATGAGCAGTTCTTC. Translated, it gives CASSRPNEQFF.

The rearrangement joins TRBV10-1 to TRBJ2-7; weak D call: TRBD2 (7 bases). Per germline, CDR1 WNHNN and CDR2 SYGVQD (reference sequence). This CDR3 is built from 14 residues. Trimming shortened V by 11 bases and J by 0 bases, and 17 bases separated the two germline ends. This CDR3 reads CAGGGGPTSYEQYF. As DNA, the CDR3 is TGCGCCGGGGGGGGCGGTCCAACCTCCTACGAGCAGTACTTC.

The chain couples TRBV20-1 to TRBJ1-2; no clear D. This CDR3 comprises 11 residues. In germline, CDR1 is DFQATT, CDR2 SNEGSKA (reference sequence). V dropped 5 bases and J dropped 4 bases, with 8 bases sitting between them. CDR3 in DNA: TGCAGTGCTCTAGGCGGCTATGGCTACACCTTC. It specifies CSALGGYGYTF.

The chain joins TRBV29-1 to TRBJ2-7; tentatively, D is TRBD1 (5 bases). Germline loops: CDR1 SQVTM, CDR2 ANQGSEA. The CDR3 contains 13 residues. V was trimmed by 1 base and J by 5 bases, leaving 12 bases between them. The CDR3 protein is CSVEAGGAHEQYF. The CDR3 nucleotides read TGCAGCGTTGAAGCTGGTGGGGCCCACGAGCAGTACTTC.

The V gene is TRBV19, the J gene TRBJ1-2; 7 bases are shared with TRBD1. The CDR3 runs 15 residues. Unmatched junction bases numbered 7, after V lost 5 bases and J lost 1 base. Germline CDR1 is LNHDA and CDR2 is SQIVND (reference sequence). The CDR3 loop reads CASSSNRQGNYGYTF. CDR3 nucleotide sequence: TGTGCCAGTAGTTCGAACCGACAGGGTAACTATGGCTACACCTTC.

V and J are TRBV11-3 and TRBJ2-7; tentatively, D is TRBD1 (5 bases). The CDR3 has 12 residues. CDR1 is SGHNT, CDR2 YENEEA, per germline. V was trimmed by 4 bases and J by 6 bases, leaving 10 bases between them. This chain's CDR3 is CASSSRTPEQYF. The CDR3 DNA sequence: TGTGCCAGCAGCTCCCGGACACCCGAGCAGTACTTC.

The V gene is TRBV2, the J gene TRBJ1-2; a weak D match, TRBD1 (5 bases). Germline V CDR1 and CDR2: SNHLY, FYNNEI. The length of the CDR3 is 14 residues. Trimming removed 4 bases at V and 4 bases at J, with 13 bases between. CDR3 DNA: TGTGCCAGCAGTGCGCAGGGTAATGGCTATGGCTACACCTTC. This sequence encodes CASSAQGNGYGYTF.

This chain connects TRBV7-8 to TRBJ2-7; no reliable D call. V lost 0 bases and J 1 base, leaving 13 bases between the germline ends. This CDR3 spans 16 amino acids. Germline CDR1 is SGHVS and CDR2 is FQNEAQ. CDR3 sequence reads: CASSLARSSPSYEQYF. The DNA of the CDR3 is TGTGCCAGCAGCTTAGCGAGGAGCTCTCCTTCCTACGAGCAGTACTTC.

The CDR3 loop is CASSPPGTGGTYEQYF. The CDR3 DNA is TGTGCCAGCAGTCCCCCCGGGACAGGGGGGACCTACGAGCAGTACTTC. V is TRBV28 and J is TRBJ2-7, with 11 bases fitting TRBD1. CDR1 and CDR2 (germline): MDHEN, SYDVKM. CDR3 size: 16 residues. J lost 2 bases, V lost 5 bases, and 8 bases had no gene match.

As DNA, the CDR3 is TGTGCCAGCAGTTTTGCGGGAGGGCCTTCGGACGAGCAGTACTTC. It encodes CASSFAGGPSDEQYF. The V call is TRBV27, the J call TRBJ2-7; 9 bases align to TRBD2. J was trimmed by 5 bases and V by 3 bases; bases with no gene match: 8. The CDR3 has 15 amino acids. Germline V gene lookup returns CDR1 MNHEY and CDR2 SMNVEV (reference sequence).

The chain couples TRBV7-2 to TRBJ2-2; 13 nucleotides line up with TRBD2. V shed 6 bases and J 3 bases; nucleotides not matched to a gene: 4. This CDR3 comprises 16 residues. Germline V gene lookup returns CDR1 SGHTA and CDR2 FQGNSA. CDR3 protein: CASSFTSGRDTGELFF. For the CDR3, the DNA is TGTGCCAGCAGTTTTACTAGCGGGAGGGACACCGGGGAGCTGTTTTTT.

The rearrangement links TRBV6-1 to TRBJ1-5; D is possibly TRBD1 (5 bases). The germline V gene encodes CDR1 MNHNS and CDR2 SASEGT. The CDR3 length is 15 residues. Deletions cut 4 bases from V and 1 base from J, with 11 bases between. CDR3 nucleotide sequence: TGTGCCAGCAGTGCAGGGCTAGAGAGCAATCAGCCCCAGCATTTT. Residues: CASSAGLESNQPQHF.

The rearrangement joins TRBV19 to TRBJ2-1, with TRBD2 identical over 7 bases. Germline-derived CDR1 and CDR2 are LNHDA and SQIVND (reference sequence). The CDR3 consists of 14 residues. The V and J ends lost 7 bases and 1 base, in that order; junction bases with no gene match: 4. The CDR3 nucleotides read TGTGCCAGTACAGGACTAGAATCCTACAATGAGCAGTTCTTC. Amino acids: CASTGLESYNEQFF.

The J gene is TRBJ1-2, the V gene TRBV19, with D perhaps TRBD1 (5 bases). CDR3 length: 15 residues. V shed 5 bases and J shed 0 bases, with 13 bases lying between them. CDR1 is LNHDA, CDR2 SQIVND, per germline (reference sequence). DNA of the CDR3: TGTGCCAGTAGTGTCACGACAGCCCCTAACTATGGCTACACCTTC. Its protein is CASSVTTAPNYGYTF.